This T cell receptor (beta chain) is drawn from a study of blood T cells in healthy people across ages. Study-level results: Diversity of TCR beta correlated strongly with naive T cell percentage. A greater number of naive CD4+ cells and higher diversity distinguished long-lived donors from aged donors.

On this clonotype itself: Its antigen is still unknown.

A second 7 to 11 cycle PCR used barcoded and J-beta primers. With 12 random nucleotides, a template-switch adaptor tagged each individual cDNA molecule. TCRdb fed the 5' RACE reads into MiXCR, producing one record per CDR3 protein. The data hold over a million distinct CDR3 sequences, with about 42% observed a single time. Sample: blood. The clonotype originates from a woman aged 18-29 years in good health.

The CDR3 sequence: CSVGGGLGRTEAFF. CDR3 DNA sequence: TGCAGCGTTGGGGGGGGCCTGGGGAGGACTGAAGCTTTCTTT. This chain uses TRBV29-1 with TRBJ1-1; possible D gene TRBD1, 6 bases. The V and J ends lost 4 bases and 5 bases respectively, with 17 bases between them. Germline CDR1 reads SQVTM; CDR2 reads ANQGSEA. This CDR3 is 14 amino acids long.